There are many counts of the clone carrying this T cell receptor beta chain. Germline CDR1 reads LNHNV; CDR2 reads YYDKDF (reference sequence). The germline V and J ends were trimmed by 8 bases and 5 bases, with 22 bases remaining between them. The CDR3 spans 16 residues. The TCR beta CDR3 regions underwent amplification using RNA transcripts as the source. First-round RT-PCR with HTBI primers amplified the TCR CDR3 region. A single record per CDR3 protein comes from TCRdb applying MiXCR to the multiplex PCR reads. The table includes about 600,000 distinct CDR3 sequences, 11% to 15% detected once. This sample is part of a study of T cells in Graves' hyperthyroidism and ophthalmopathy. Whole-study context: Peripheral blood was taken when the disease was first diagnosed, before any treatment began.

Input material: blood. This clonotype was sampled from a woman aged 18-29 years with Graves' ophthalmopathy. This chain links TRBV15 with TRBJ1-5; TRBD1 is a possible D gene (5 bases). The CDR3 sequence: CATRPSGGRMDQPQHF. The CDR3, as DNA: TGTGCCACCCGACCTTCGGGGGGACGGATGGATCAGCCCCAGCATTTT.